Described below is a single T cell receptor (beta chain) sequence and its context. As originally analysed: From reference gene primer amplification, estimates of nucleated cell counts were derived. The table came from immunoSEQ multiplex PCR; TCRdb's copy has only in-frame clones and leaves some out. D and trimming come from the DNA, and the V and J calls and clone size come from that table. There are 250,000 to 300,000 clones in the sample; roughly 89% occur only once, and less than 3.5% lies in the top ten. This sample was included in a study of blood T cell repertoires in COVID-19. Participants spanned ages about 18 to 90 years and resided in fewer than 30 US areas. All exposed participants met a person with COVID-19 within 2 weeks before entering the study. Germline CDR1 reads MNHEY; CDR2 reads SMNVEV (reference sequence). Trimming pared 3 bases from V and 5 bases from J, leaving 20 bases between. This CDR3 comprises 17 residues.

The sequence was obtained from a woman between 45 and 60 years old who had been exposed to COVID-19. Sample: PBMCs or T cells enriched from blood (not recorded which). This chain joins TRBV27 and TRBJ2-1; D possibly corresponds to TRBD2 (5 bases). CDR3 loop: CASSFSGIQTGDNEQFF. The CDR3, as DNA: TGTGCCAGCAGTTTCTCCGGGATCCAAACTGGGGACAATGAGCAGTTCTTC.